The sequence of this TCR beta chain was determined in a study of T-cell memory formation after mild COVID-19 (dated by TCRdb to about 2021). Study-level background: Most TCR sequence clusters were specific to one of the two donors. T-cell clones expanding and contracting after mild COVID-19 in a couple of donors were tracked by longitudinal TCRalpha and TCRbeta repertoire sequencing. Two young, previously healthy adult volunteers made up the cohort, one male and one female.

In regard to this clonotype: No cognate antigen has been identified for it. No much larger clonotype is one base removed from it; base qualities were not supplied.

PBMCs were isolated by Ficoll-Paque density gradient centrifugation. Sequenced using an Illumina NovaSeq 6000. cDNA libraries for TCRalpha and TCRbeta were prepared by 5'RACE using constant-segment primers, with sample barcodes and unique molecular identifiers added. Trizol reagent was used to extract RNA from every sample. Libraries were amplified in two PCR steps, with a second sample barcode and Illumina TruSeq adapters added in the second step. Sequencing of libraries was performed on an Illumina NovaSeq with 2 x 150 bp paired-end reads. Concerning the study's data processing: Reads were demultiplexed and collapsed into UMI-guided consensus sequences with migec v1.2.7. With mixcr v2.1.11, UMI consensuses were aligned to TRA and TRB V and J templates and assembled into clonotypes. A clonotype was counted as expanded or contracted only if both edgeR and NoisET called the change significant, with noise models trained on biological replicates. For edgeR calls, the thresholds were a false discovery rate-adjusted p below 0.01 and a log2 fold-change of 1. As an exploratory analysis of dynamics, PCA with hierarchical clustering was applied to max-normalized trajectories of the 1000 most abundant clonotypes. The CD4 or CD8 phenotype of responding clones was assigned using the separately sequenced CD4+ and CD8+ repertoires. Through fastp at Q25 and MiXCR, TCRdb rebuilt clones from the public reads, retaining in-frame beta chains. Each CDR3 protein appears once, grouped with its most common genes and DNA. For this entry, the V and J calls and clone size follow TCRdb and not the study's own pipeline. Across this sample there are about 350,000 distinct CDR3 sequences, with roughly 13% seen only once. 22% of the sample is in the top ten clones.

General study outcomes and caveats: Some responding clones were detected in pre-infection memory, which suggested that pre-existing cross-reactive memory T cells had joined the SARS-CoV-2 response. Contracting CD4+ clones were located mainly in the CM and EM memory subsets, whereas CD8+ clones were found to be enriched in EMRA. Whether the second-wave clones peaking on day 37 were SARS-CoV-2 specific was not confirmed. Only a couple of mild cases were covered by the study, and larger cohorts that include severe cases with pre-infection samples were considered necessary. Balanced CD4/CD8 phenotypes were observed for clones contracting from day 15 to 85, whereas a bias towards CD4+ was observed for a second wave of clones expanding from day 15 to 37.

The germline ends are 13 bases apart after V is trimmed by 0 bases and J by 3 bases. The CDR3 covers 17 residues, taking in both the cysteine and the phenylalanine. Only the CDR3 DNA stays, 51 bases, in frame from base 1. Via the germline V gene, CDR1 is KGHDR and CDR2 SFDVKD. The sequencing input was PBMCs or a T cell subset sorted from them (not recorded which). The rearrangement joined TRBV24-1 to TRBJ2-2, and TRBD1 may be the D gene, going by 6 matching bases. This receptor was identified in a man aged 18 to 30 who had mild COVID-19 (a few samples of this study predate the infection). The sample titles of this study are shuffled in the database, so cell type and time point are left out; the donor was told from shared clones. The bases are TGTGCCACCAGTGATTTGAGTGCAGGGGCGTACACCGGGGAGCTGTTTTTT. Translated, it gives CATSDLSAGAYTGELFF.